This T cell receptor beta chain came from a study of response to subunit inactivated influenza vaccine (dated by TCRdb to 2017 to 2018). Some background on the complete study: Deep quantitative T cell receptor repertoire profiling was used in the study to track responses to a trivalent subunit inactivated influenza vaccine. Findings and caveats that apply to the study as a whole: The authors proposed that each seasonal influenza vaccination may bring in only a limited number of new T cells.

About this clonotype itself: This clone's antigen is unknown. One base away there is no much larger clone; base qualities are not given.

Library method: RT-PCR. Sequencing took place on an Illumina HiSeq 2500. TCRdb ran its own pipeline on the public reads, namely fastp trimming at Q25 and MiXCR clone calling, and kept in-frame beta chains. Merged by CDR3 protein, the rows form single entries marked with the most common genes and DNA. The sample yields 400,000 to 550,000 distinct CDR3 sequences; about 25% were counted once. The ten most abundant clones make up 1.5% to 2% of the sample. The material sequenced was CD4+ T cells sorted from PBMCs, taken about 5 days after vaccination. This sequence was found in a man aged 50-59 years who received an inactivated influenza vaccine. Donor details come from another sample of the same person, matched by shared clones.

The nucleotides are TGTGCCAGCAGGTATAGCGGGGGCCTCACCTACGAGCAGTACTTC. Its translation is CASRYSGGLTYEQYF. The V gene is TRBV6-2 or TRBV6-3 and the J gene is TRBJ2-7, and TRBD2 aligns with 9 junction nucleotides. V trim: 6 bases; J trim: 2 bases; unmatched bases: 8. The CDR3 holds 15 amino acids from the cysteine to the phenylalanine. CDR3 DNA is the only sequence kept; it has 45 bases, read in frame from the first base. From a lookup of the germline V gene, CDR1 and CDR2 are MNHEY and SVGEGT.